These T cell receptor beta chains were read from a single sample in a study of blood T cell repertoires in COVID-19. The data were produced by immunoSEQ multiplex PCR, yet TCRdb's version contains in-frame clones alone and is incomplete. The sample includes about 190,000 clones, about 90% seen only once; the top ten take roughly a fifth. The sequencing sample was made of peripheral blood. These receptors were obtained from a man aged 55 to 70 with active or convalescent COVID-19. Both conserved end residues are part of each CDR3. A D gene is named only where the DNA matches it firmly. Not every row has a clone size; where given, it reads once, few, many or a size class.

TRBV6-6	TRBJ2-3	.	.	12	TGTGCCAGCAGTTCCCTCTTCGATACGCAGTATTTT	CASSSLFDTQYF
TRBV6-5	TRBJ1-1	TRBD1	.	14	TGTGCCAGCATTAGGACAGGGGAGGTGACTGAAGCTTTCTTT	CASIRTGEVTEAFF
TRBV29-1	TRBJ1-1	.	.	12	TGCAGCGTTGGGCGGGAGAACACTGAAGCTTTCTTT	CSVGRENTEAFF
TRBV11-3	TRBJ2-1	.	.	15	TGTGCCAGCAGCTTAGGTAAAGGACTTTACAATGAGCAGTTCTTC	CASSLGKGLYNEQFF
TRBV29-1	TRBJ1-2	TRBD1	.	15	TGCAGCGTTGACAGGTCAGGGGGAACTAACTATGGCTACACCTTC	CSVDRSGGTNYGYTF
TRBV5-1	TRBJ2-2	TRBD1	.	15	TGCGCCAGCAGCCTCTACCCGAGGGGGCCCGGGGAGCTGTTTTTT	CASSLYPRGPGELFF
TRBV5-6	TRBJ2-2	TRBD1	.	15	TGTGCCAGCAGCTTCGGGGACAGGGACACCGGGGAGCTGTTTTTT	CASSFGDRDTGELFF
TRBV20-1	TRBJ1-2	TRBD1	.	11	TGCAGTGCCTCAAAGGGGGCGAGCTACACCTTC	CSASKGASYTF
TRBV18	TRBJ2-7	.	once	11	TGTGCCAGCTCATCCCGCTACGAGCAGTACTTC	CASSSRYEQYF
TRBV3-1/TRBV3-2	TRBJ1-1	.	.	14	TGTGCCAGCAGCCGACGGGAGGGTCAGGCTGAAGCTTTCTTT	CASSRREGQAEAFF
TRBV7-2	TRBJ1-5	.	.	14	TGTGCCAGCAGCTTAGCGACAGGAAATCAGCCCCAGCATTTT	CASSLATGNQPQHF
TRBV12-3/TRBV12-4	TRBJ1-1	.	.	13	TGTGCCAGCAGTATCCGGGAGAACACTGAAGCTTTCTTT	CASSIRENTEAFF
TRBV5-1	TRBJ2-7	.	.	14	TGCGCCAGCAGCCCCGGGGATAGCAGGAGGGAGCAGTACTTC	CASSPGDSRREQYF
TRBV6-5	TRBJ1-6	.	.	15	TGTGCCAGCAGTTGGAGCCCCTCCTATAATTCACCCCTCCACTTT	CASSWSPSYNSPLHF
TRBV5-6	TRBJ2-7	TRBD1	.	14	TGTGCCAGCAGTCTTACAGGGGGTTTCTACGAGCAGTACTTC	CASSLTGGFYEQYF
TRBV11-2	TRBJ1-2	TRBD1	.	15	TGTGCCAGCAGCTCCCCGACAGGGTTGGAATATGGCTACACCTTC	CASSSPTGLEYGYTF
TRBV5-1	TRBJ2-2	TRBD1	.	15	TGCGCCAGCAGCTTGGGGGACAGGAAGCCCGGGGAGCTGTTTTTT	CASSLGDRKPGELFF
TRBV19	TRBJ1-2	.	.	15	TGTGCCAGTAGTATTGAGGGGGTAAACAACTATGGCTACACCTTC	CASSIEGVNNYGYTF